This T cell receptor (beta chain) appears in the sequencing data of a study of control samples from healthy donors and cancer patients. V lost 5 bases, J lost 2 bases, and 5 bases stayed unmatched. There are 15 residues in the CDR3. The germline gives CDR1 KGHDR, CDR2 SFDVKD. Profiling relied on immunoSEQ multiplex PCR, and the TCRdb table lists in-frame clones only, not all of them. The data show around 140,000 clones, roughly 90% seen once. Sequenced input: PBMCs. The sequence was obtained from a man aged 50 or older with head and neck cancer. V is TRBV24-1 and J is TRBJ2-3, with 8 bases matching TRBD2. The CDR3 DNA reads TGTGCCACCAGTGTGCAGCGGGGGCCCACAGATACGCAGTATTTT. Encoded protein: CATSVQRGPTDTQYF.